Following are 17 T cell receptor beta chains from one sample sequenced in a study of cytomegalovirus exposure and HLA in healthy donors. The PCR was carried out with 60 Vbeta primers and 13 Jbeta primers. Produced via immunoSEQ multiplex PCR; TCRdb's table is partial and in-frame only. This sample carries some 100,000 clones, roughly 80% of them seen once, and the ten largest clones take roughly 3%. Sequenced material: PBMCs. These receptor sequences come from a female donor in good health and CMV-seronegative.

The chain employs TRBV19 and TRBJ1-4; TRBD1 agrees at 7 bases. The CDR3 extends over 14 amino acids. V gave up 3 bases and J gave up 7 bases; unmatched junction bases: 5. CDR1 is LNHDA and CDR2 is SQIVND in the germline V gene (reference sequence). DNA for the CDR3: TGTGCCAGTAGTATTACCGGACAGGCTGAAAAACTGTTTTTT. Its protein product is CASSITGQAEKLFF. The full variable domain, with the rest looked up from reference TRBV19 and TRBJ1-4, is DGGITQSPKYLFRKEGQNVTLSCEQNLNHDAMYWYRQDPGQGLRLIYYSQIVNDFQKGDIAEGYSVSREKKESFPLTVTSAQKNPTAFYLCASSITGQAEKLFFGSGTQLSVL.

The CDR3 bases are TGTGCCAGCAGCCCTAGTCCCGGGACAGGGATAAACACTGAAGCTTTCTTT. Its protein is CASSPSPGTGINTEAFF. The V call is TRBV11-2, the J call TRBJ1-1; the match to TRBD1 covers 9 bases. Germline V gives CDR1 SGHAT, CDR2 FQNNGV. The CDR3 loop spans 17 amino acids. Losses at the gene ends were 5 bases for V and 2 bases for J; bases not matched to a gene: 12.

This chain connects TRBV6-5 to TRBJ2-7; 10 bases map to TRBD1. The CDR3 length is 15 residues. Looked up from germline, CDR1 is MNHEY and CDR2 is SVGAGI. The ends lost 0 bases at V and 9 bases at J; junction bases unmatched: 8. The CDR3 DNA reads TGTGCCAGCAGTTACTCGCGGGGGACAGGGGCTTGGCAGTACTTC. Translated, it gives CASSYSRGTGAWQYF.

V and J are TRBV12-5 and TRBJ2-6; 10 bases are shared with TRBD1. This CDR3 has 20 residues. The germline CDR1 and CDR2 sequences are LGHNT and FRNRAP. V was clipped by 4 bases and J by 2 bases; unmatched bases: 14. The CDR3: CASGSTYQRDRGTGANVLTF. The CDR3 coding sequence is TGTGCTAGTGGTTCAACCTATCAAAGGGACAGGGGAACTGGGGCCAACGTCCTGACTTTC.

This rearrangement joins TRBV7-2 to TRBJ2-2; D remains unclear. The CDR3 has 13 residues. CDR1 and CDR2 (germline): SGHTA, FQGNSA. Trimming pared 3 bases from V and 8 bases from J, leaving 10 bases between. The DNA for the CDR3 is TGTGCCAGCAGCTTTCGTCGCGCGGGGGAGCTGTTTTTT. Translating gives CASSFRRAGELFF.

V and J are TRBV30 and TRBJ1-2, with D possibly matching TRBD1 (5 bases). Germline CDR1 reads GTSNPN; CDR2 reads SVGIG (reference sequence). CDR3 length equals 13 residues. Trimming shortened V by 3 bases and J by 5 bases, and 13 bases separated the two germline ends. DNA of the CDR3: TGTGCCTGGAGGGAGACAGCTGATTATGGCTACACCTTC. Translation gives CAWRETADYGYTF.

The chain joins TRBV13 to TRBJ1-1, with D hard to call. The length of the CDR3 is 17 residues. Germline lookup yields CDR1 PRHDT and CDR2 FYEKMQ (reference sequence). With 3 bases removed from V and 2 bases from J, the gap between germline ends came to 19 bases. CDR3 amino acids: CASSFTGRISHNTEAFF. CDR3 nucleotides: TGTGCCAGCAGCTTTACCGGGAGAATTTCCCACAACACTGAAGCTTTCTTT.

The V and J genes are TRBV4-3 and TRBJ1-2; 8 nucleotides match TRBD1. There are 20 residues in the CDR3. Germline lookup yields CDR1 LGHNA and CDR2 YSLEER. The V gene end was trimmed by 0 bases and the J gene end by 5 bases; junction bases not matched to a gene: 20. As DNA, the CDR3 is TGCGCCAGCAGCCAAGATCCCCCTAGCAGGGGGCGAGGGGGGGGTTATGGCTACACCTTC. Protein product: CASSQDPPSRGRGGGYGYTF.

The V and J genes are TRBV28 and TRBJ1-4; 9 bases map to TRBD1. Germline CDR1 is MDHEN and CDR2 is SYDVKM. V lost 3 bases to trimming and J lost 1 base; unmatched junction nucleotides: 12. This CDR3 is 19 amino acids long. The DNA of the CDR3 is TGTGCCAGCAGTTTCTTTGGGACAGGGATGCCTCTAACTAATGAAAAACTGTTTTTT. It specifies CASSFFGTGMPLTNEKLFF.

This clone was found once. CDR3 in DNA: TGTGCCAGCAGCGGGTTGGACAGGCCCAGACCAAAATCTGGAAACACCATATATTTT. It is translated as CASSGLDRPRPKSGNTIYF. The chain recombines TRBV9 with TRBJ1-3, with TRBD1 matching 7 bases. V trimming: 3 bases; J trimming: 1 base; junction bases outside the gene matches: 16. Germline values: CDR1 SGDLS, CDR2 YYNGEE. The CDR3 sequence is 19 residues long.

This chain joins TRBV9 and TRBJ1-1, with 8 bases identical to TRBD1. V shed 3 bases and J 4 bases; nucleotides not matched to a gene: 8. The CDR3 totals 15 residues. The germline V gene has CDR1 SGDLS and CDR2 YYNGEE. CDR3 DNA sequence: TGTGCCAGCAGCGCCCAACAGGGGGGTGCCACTGAAGCTTTCTTT. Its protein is CASSAQQGGATEAFF.

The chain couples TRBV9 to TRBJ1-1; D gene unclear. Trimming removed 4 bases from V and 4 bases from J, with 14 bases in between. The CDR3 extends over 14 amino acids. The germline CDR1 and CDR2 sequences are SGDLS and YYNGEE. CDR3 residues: CASSRGLTGTEAFF. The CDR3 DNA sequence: TGTGCCAGCAGCCGAGGGTTAACGGGCACTGAAGCTTTCTTT.

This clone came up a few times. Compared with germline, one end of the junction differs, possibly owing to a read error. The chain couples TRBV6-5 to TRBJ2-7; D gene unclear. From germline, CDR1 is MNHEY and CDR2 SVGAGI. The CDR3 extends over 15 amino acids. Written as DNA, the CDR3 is TGTGCCAGTAGTTACAAGGAGAAGTCGGCATACGAGCAGTACTTC. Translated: CASSYKEKSAYEQYF.

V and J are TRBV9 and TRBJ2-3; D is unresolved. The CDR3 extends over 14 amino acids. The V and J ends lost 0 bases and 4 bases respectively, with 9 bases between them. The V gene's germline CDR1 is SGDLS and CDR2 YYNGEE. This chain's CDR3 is CASSVGGWADTQYF. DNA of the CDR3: TGTGCCAGCAGCGTAGGAGGTTGGGCAGATACGCAGTATTTT.

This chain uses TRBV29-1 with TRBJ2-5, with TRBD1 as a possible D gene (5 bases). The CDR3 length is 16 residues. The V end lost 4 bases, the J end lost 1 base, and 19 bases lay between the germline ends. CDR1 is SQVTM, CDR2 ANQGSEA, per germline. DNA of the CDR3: TGCAGCGTTGTAGGCGCAGGGAAGTTTGGCCAAGAGACCCAGTACTTC. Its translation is CSVVGAGKFGQETQYF.

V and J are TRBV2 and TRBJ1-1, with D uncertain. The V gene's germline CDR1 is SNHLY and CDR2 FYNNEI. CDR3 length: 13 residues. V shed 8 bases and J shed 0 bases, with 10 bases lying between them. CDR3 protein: CASRENMNTEAFF. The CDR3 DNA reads TGTGCCAGCCGGGAAAACATGAACACTGAAGCTTTCTTT.

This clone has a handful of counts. DNA for the CDR3: TGTGCCAGCAGCACACCTAGCACAGATACGCAGTATTTT. Protein: CASSTPSTDTQYF. The chain links TRBV7-9 to TRBJ2-3; no reliable D call. CDR1 SEHNR and CDR2 FQNEAQ come from the germline V gene (reference sequence). The CDR3 length is 13 residues. The germline V and J ends were trimmed by 5 bases and 0 bases, with 6 bases remaining between them.